This T cell receptor (beta chain) was profiled in a study of cytomegalovirus exposure and HLA in healthy donors. Comments on this clone: Its target is unknown.

In the PCR, 60 Vbeta and 13 Jbeta primers were used. Some clones are missing from TCRdb's copy, which holds only in-frame ones; the method was immunoSEQ multiplex PCR. This table holds around 200,000 clones, 82% found once. This CDR3 spans 12 amino acids. Per germline, CDR1 ENHRY and CDR2 SYGVKD. V lost 4 bases, J lost 7 bases, and 3 bases stayed unmatched. Study-wide findings and caveats: Within a later analysis, the majority of CMV-associated TCR beta chains appeared HLA-restricted. Per a prior analysis, the majority of TCR beta V segments were productive roughly 87% or roughly 30% of the time.

The chain is built from TRBV10-3 and TRBJ2-5; 7 bases match TRBD2. This sequence was found in a woman between 18 and 29 years old in good health and CMV-seronegative. Sequencing was carried out using PBMCs. CDR3 loop: CAISGRGGTQYF. CDR3 coding DNA: TGTGCCATCAGTGGGCGCGGGGGGACCCAGTACTTC.